Listed here are 28 T cell receptor beta chains from one sample, sequenced in a study of beta chain features in type 1 diabetes. Expressed TCRB transcripts were sequenced because the entire RNA isolate underwent reverse transcription. Repertoires were generated with immunoSEQ multiplex PCR, while TCRdb's copy carries only in-frame clones and drops some. Counted here are 220,000 or so clones, roughly two thirds occurring once; the ten biggest clones make up 0.053%. The sequencing input was naive CD4+ T cells from blood. The receptors stem from a man aged 30-40 years in good health.

This clone has a handful of counts. The chain employs TRBV15 and TRBJ2-4; TRBD1 aligns across 8 bases. CDR3 length: 14 residues. After removal of 6 bases from V and 6 bases from J, the junction contained 7 bases not matched to a gene. Germline lookup yields CDR1 LNHNV and CDR2 YYDKDF (reference sequence). The chain's CDR3 is CATRGGGQGNIQYF. CDR3 DNA sequence: TGTGCCACCAGAGGGGGAGGACAGGGAAACATTCAGTACTTC.

The rearrangement uses TRBV30 and TRBJ2-3; 7 nucleotides align to TRBD1. In germline, CDR1 is GTSNPN, CDR2 SVGIG (reference sequence). The CDR3 length is 14 residues. Germline trimming cut 6 bases from V and 6 bases from J; bases unmatched to any gene: 12. This CDR3 reads CACGTDAGEDTQYF. The CDR3 DNA reads TGTGCCTGCGGGACAGATGCGGGCGAGGATACGCAGTATTTT. Full variable domain (remainder filled in from reference TRBV30 and TRBJ2-3): SQTIHQWPATLVQPVGSPLSLECTVEGTSNPNLYWYRQAAGRGLQLLFYSVGIGQISSEVPQNLSASRPQDRQFILSSKKLLLSDSGFYLCACGTDAGEDTQYFGPGTRLTVL.

DNA for the CDR3: TGCAGCGCCCGAGGGGGGAATGAAAAACTGTTTTTT. Amino acids: CSARGGNEKLFF. The chain combines TRBV29-1 with TRBJ1-4; maybe TRBD1 (6 bases). CDR1 and CDR2 (germline): SQVTM, ANQGSEA. The CDR3 has 12 amino acids. Trimming pared 7 bases from V and 5 bases from J, leaving 11 bases between.

The CDR3 region is CASSSRLAGREQYF. As DNA, the CDR3 is TGTGCCAGCAGCTCTCGACTAGCGGGCCGCGAGCAGTACTTC. This chain connects TRBV6-5 to TRBJ2-7, with 10 bases aligning to TRBD2. The CDR3 is made up of 14 amino acids. Trimming took 6 bases from V and 6 from J; bases not matched to a gene: 8. Germline assignment: CDR1 MNHEY and CDR2 SVGAGI.

The rearrangement uses TRBV30 and TRBJ1-2; no clear D. This CDR3 has 14 amino acids. Between the trimmed V and J ends, which lost 0 bases and 0 bases, there was a span of 8 bases. Germline CDR1 reads GTSNPN; CDR2 reads SVGIG (reference sequence). The CDR3 bases are TGTGCCTGGAGTGTACGGGTGACTAACTATGGCTACACCTTC. Residues: CAWSVRVTNYGYTF.

This chain links TRBV25-1 with TRBJ1-2; no definite D call. Trimming removed 1 base from V and 8 bases from J, with 14 bases in between. The CDR3 runs 14 residues. CDR1 is MGHDK, CDR2 SYGVNS, per germline. The CDR3 spells CASSELGRAEGYTF. The CDR3 DNA follows: TGTGCCAGCAGTGAATTGGGCAGAGCTGAGGGCTACACCTTC.

This chain uses TRBV4-2 with TRBJ1-1; a weak D match, TRBD1 (6 bases). The CDR3 contains 15 residues. From germline, CDR1 is LGHNA and CDR2 YNFKEQ. The germline V and J ends were trimmed by 0 bases and 6 bases, with 14 bases remaining between them. CDR3 DNA: TGTGCCAGCAGCCAAGAAGAGCAGGGGATAGCTGAAGCTTTCTTT. It translates to CASSQEEQGIAEAFF.

The CDR3 is CAWSGGGYEQYF. In DNA form, the CDR3 reads TGTGCCTGGAGTGGGGGCGGCTACGAGCAGTACTTC. The genes are TRBV30 and TRBJ2-7; perhaps TRBD1 as D (5 bases). Germline CDR1 is GTSNPN and CDR2 is SVGIG (reference sequence). V was shortened by 1 base and J by 3 bases, with 7 bases between the two germline ends. This CDR3 contains 12 residues.

This rearrangement joins TRBV14 to TRBJ1-1, with a tentative D call TRBD1 (5 bases). The CDR3 is made up of 16 amino acids. Germline V CDR1 and CDR2: SGHDN, FVKESK. Trimming removed 4 bases at V and 1 base at J, with 16 bases between. CDR3 nucleotides: TGTGCCAGCAGCCCCGTATCTTGGGGGACGAACACTGAAGCTTTCTTT. It translates to CASSPVSWGTNTEAFF.

This chain uses TRBV7-9 with TRBJ1-2; TRBD1 matches at 12 bases. Unmatched junction bases numbered 4, after V lost 8 bases and J lost 6 bases. The length of the CDR3 is 13 residues. The germline CDR1 and CDR2 sequences are SEHNR and FQNEAQ (reference sequence). CDR3 in amino acids: CASGTGGAHGYTF. The CDR3 nucleotides are TGTGCCAGCGGGACAGGGGGCGCGCATGGCTACACCTTC.

CDR3 in amino acids: CASGSRNNSPLHF. As DNA, the CDR3 is TGTGCCAGCGGGTCCAGAAATAATTCACCCCTCCACTTT. The J gene is TRBJ1-6, the V gene TRBV7-9; D gene uncertain. Trimming removed 8 bases at V and 5 bases at J, with 10 bases between. The CDR3 is made up of 13 amino acids. CDR1 is SEHNR and CDR2 is FQNEAQ in the germline V gene (reference sequence).

The chain joins TRBV5-6 to TRBJ2-1, with 11 bases lining up with TRBD2. The length of the CDR3 is 15 residues. Germline V gives CDR1 SGHDT, CDR2 YYEEEE. The junction had 2 bases not matched to a gene; V was cut back by 0 bases and J by 6 bases. CDR3 nucleotides: TGTGCCAGCAGCTTGGTTAGCGGGAGGGCCAATGAGCAGTTCTTC. Its protein is CASSLVSGRANEQFF. Together with reference TRBV5-6 and TRBJ2-1, the CDR3 gives the full variable domain: DAGVTQSPTHLIKTRGQQVTLRCSPKSGHDTVSWYQQALGQGPQFIFQYYEEEERQRGNFPDRFSGHQFPNYSSELNVNALLLGDSALYLCASSLVSGRANEQFFGPGTRLTVL.

The chain joins TRBV4-2 to TRBJ1-2; D gene ambiguous. CDR1 is LGHNA, CDR2 YNFKEQ, per germline. Trimming took off 0 bases at V and 1 base at J, with 9 bases between the two ends. The CDR3 is 15 residues long. The DNA for the CDR3 is TGTGCCAGCAGCCAAGATCCACAAATTAACTATGGCTACACCTTC. Translated: CASSQDPQINYGYTF.

The V and J genes are TRBV25-1 and TRBJ2-7; a possible D gene is TRBD1 (6 bases). V was shortened by 6 bases and J by 2 bases, with 14 bases between the two germline ends. CDR1 and CDR2 from the germline V gene are MGHDK and SYGVNS. This CDR3 contains 14 residues. CDR3: CASRGDRPPYEQYF. Here the CDR3 DNA reads TGTGCCAGCAGGGGAGACAGGCCCCCCTACGAGCAGTACTTC.

The rearrangement joins TRBV20-1 to TRBJ2-7; D is undetermined. This CDR3 comprises 10 residues. The V end was cut by 5 bases, the J end by 3 bases, with 5 bases between. Germline CDR1 and CDR2: DFQATT and SNEGSKA (reference sequence). CDR3 protein: CSALHYEQYF. The DNA of the CDR3 is TGCAGTGCTCTACACTACGAGCAGTACTTC.

There are a few counts of this clone. The chain is built from TRBV29-1 and TRBJ1-5; 10 bases align to TRBD1. This CDR3 comprises 13 residues. Germline-derived CDR1 and CDR2 are SQVTM and ANQGSEA. The ends lost 6 bases at V and 7 bases at J; junction bases unmatched: 6. The CDR3 reads CSVGQGGEQPQHF. DNA of the CDR3: TGCAGCGTCGGACAGGGGGGGGAACAGCCCCAGCATTTT.

This clone was found once. The chain couples TRBV30 to TRBJ1-1, with 7 bases identical to TRBD1. V lost 0 bases, J lost 5 bases, and 3 bases stayed unmatched. The germline CDR1 and CDR2 sequences are GTSNPN and SVGIG (reference sequence). This CDR3 has 13 residues. CDR3 bases: TGTGCCTGGAGTGTACAGGGGTTAACTGAAGCTTTCTTT. This gives the protein CAWSVQGLTEAFF.

The CDR3 spells CAWTFGRVEGYTF. For the CDR3, the DNA is TGTGCCTGGACCTTTGGAAGGGTGGAGGGCTACACCTTC. This rearrangement joins TRBV30 to TRBJ1-2, with D hard to call. Germline V CDR1 and CDR2: GTSNPN, SVGIG (reference sequence). V lost 4 bases and J lost 8, with 17 bases in between. The CDR3 totals 13 residues.

The rearrangement joins TRBV2 to TRBJ2-5; 7 bases agree with TRBD1. Per the germline V gene, CDR1 is SNHLY and CDR2 is FYNNEI. This CDR3 spans 16 amino acids. V gave up 4 bases and J gave up 2 bases; unmatched junction bases: 10. CDR3: CASSVRTGLIQETQYF. Written as DNA, the CDR3 is TGTGCCAGCAGTGTCCGGACAGGCCTGATACAAGAGACCCAGTACTTC.

In this sample, this clone turned up a few times. The chain has TRBV29-1 and TRBJ2-1; the D call may be TRBD1 or TRBD2 (5 bases each). The CDR3 consists of 14 residues. V dropped 2 bases and J dropped 5 bases, with 13 bases sitting between them. The germline V gene encodes CDR1 SQVTM and CDR2 ANQGSEA. CDR3 nucleotides: TGCAGCGTTGAACACGGGAAGGGGAACAATGAGCAGTTCTTC. Translation gives CSVEHGKGNNEQFF.

The J gene is TRBJ2-3, the V gene TRBV6-1; a weak D match, TRBD1 (6 bases). This CDR3 contains 17 residues. V was shortened by 4 bases and J by 1 base, with 18 bases between the two germline ends. In germline, CDR1 is MNHNS, CDR2 SASEGT. Written as DNA, the CDR3 is TGTGCCAGCAGTGGACAGGCCCCAGTTTGGGGCACAGATACGCAGTATTTT. Translation: CASSGQAPVWGTDTQYF.

The chain links TRBV11-2 to TRBJ2-3; 7 bases fit TRBD1. CDR1 and CDR2 (germline): SGHAT, FQNNGV. The V segment lost 3 bases and the J segment 2 bases; nucleotides outside the gene matches: 8. The CDR3 covers 16 residues. The CDR3 loop is CASSFTRTGPTDTQYF. In DNA, the CDR3 is TGTGCCAGCAGCTTCACCCGGACAGGACCCACAGATACGCAGTATTTT.

The chain is built from TRBV5-1 and TRBJ2-3; TRBD2 aligns across 12 bases. Germline V gives CDR1 SGHRS, CDR2 YFSETQ. Germline trimming cut 4 bases from V and 4 bases from J; bases unmatched to any gene: 7. This CDR3 contains 16 residues. CDR3 sequence: CASSPLAGGTADTQYF. DNA of the CDR3: TGCGCCAGCAGCCCCCTAGCGGGAGGGACCGCAGATACGCAGTATTTT.

This clone came up a few times. This chain joins TRBV30 and TRBJ1-2, with a weak D call TRBD1 (5 bases). Germline values: CDR1 GTSNPN, CDR2 SVGIG (reference sequence). V lost 0 bases and J lost 5, with 13 bases in between. CDR3 length: 14 residues. The CDR3 is CAWSVGGEMYGYTF. CDR3 in DNA: TGTGCCTGGAGTGTTGGAGGGGAAATGTATGGCTACACCTTC.

This chain uses TRBV2 with TRBJ2-1; a possible D gene is TRBD1 (6 bases). Germline CDR1 is SNHLY and CDR2 is FYNNEI. The CDR3 loop spans 14 amino acids. Trimming stripped 1 base from V and 2 bases from J, with 6 bases between. The CDR3 region has the DNA TGTGCCAGCAGTGAAGGGACAGCCTACAATGAGCAGTTCTTC. Encoded protein: CASSEGTAYNEQFF. The variable domain in full, completed from reference TRBV2 and TRBJ2-1, reads EPEVTQTPSHQVTQMGQEVILRCVPISNHLYFYWYRQILGQKVEFLVSFYNNEISEKSEIFDDQFSVERPDGSNFTLKIRSTKLEDSAMYFCASSEGTAYNEQFFGPGTRLTVL.

This clone has more than one count but fewer than ten. The chain uses TRBV9 and TRBJ2-5, with D possibly TRBD1 on 6 matching bases. V gave up 3 bases and J gave up 9 bases, with 18 bases separating them. The CDR3 consists of 14 residues. Germline V gene data show CDR1 as SGDLS and CDR2 as YYNGEE. The CDR3 bases are TGTGCCAGCAGCGCCAGGGCCCGCGAGGGGGCCCAGTACTTC. Translating gives CASSARAREGAQYF.

The chain recombines TRBV18 with TRBJ1-3; D unresolved. Trimming took 0 bases from V and 0 from J, leaving 9 bases between them. Germline V gene lookup returns CDR1 KGHSH and CDR2 LQKENI. This CDR3 comprises 16 residues. CDR3 sequence (DNA): TGTGCCAGCTCACCACCGAACTCTATCTCTGGAAACACCATATATTTT. This translates into CASSPPNSISGNTIYF.

This clone showed up just once. The V and J genes are TRBV30 and TRBJ2-3; no clear D. In germline, CDR1 is GTSNPN, CDR2 SVGIG (reference sequence). V gave up 0 bases and J gave up 6 bases, with 4 bases separating them. The CDR3 spans 11 residues. CDR3 DNA: TGTGCCTGGAGTGTAAAGGATACGCAGTATTTT. It yields the protein CAWSVKDTQYF.